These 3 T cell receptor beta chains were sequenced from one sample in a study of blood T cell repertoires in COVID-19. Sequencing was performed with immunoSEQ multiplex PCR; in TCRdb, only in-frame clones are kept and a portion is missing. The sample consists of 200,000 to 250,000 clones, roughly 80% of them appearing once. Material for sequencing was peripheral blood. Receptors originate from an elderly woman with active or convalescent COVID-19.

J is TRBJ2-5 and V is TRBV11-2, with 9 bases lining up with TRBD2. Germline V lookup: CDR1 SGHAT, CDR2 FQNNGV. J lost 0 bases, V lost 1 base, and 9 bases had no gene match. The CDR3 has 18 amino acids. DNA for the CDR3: TGTGCCAGCAGCTTAGCCGGGCCTAGCGGGGATCACCAAGAGACCCAGTACTTC. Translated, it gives CASSLAGPSGDHQETQYF.

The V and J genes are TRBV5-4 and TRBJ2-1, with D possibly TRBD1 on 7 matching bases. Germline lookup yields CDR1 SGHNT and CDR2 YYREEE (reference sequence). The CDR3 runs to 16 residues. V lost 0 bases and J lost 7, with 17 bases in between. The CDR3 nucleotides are TGTGCCAGCAGCTTGGAAAGGGGGCGCGGGGCGAATGAGCAGTTCTTC. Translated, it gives CASSLERGRGANEQFF.

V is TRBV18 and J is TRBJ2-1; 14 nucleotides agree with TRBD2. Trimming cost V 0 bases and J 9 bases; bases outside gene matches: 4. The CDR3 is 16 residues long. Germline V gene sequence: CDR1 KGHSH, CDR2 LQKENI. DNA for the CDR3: TGTGCCAGCTCACCACCGGGACTAGCGGGAGCGAGTGAGCAGTTCTTC. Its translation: CASSPPGLAGASEQFF.